One T cell receptor (beta chain) is described in this entry. Its antigen is undetermined. The data stem from a study of human T cells and chemical hapten exposure. Study-level results: Alopecia in the donors means their immune response may deviate from healthy people's.

The library put unique molecular identifiers onto individual cDNA molecules. In the source study's methods: From about 20,000 to 690,000 TCRs were found per sample, with a median of approximately 96,000. TCRdb re-derived calls from the RACE reads in MiXCR, one entry per CDR3 protein. Here the V and J calls rest on TCRdb's processing, not on the authors' analysis. The repertoire consists of 380,000 or so distinct CDR3 sequences, with more than 4.5% occurring once and the leading ten covering approximately 2.3%. Time point specified: patch test 1, 2 weeks after DPC sensitization. Treatment reported: therapeutic diphenylcyclopropenone sensitization with weekly scalp DPC. The study enrolled 18 to 70-year-old alopecia patients suitable for DPC. The germline V and J ends were trimmed by 4 bases and 5 bases, with 19 bases remaining between them. CDR3 length: 16 residues. The germline gives CDR1 SGDLS, CDR2 YYNGEE.

This chain links TRBV9 with TRBJ2-1; perhaps D is TRBD1 or TRBD2 (5 bases each). This clonotype was sampled from a woman in her fifties or sixties with alopecia areata. Some clones in this sample may be carry-over from other donors' samples. The sequencing here drew on whole blood, taken in connection with sensitization to the hapten diphenylcyclopropenone (DPC). This CDR3 reads CASSTRGRGRDNEQFF. CDR3 bases: TGTGCCAGCAGCACCCGAGGACGGGGCAGGGACAATGAGCAGTTCTTC.